Listed here are 30 T cell receptor beta chains from one sample, sequenced in a study of blood T cell repertoires in COVID-19. Clones were sequenced by immunoSEQ multiplex PCR, and TCRdb holds only the in-frame ones, with some missing. The sample has roughly 410,000 clones, 89% seen once. Sequenced sample: peripheral blood. These receptor sequences come from a man aged 35-49 years with acute or convalescent COVID-19.

The rearrangement joins TRBV6-5 to TRBJ2-3; D is unresolved. V shed 6 bases and J shed 3 bases, with 10 bases lying between them. CDR1 MNHEY and CDR2 SVGAGI come from the germline V gene. This CDR3 is 13 amino acids long. The chain's CDR3 is CASRPAATDTQYF. The CDR3 DNA follows: TGTGCCAGCAGGCCGGCGGCGACAGATACGCAGTATTTT.

The chain joins TRBV7-9 to TRBJ1-5; D may be TRBD1 (6 bases). CDR1 and CDR2 from the germline V gene are SEHNR and FQNEAQ (reference sequence). This CDR3 is built from 16 residues. The V end was cut by 5 bases, the J end by 2 bases, with 16 bases between. DNA for the CDR3: TGTGCCAGCAGCGATACAGGGTCCGCTGGCAATCAGCCCCAGCATTTT. Its protein is CASSDTGSAGNQPQHF.

This sequence joins TRBV9 and TRBJ2-7; D is unresolved. The ends were cut back, 4 bases at V and 4 bases at J, with 18 bases in the middle. In germline, CDR1 is SGDLS, CDR2 YYNGEE. CDR3 size: 15 residues. The DNA for the CDR3 is TGTGCCAGCAGCCTCCCCAGCGCCGTCCGATACGAGCAGTACTTC. This sequence encodes CASSLPSAVRYEQYF.

The V and J genes are TRBV28 and TRBJ1-4; 8 bases match TRBD1. The junction had 13 bases not matched to a gene; V was cut back by 8 bases and J by 8 bases. The CDR3 contains 15 residues. Germline V CDR1 and CDR2: MDHEN, SYDVKM. CDR3 loop: CASCYGDRLGEKLFF. CDR3 coding DNA: TGTGCCAGCTGCTACGGGGACAGGTTGGGGGAAAAACTGTTTTTT.

V usage is TRBV5-1 and J usage is TRBJ1-4, with TRBD1 matching over 9 bases. This CDR3 region has 15 residues. The V gene end was trimmed by 0 bases and the J gene end by 7 bases; junction bases not matched to a gene: 4. Per the germline V gene, CDR1 is SGHRS and CDR2 is YFSETQ. This CDR3 reads CASSLEGTGREKLFF. The CDR3 nucleotides are TGCGCCAGCAGCTTGGAGGGGACAGGGCGTGAAAAACTGTTTTTT.

The chain uses TRBV9 and TRBJ1-4; 9 bases are shared with TRBD1. CDR3 length: 13 residues. In germline, CDR1 is SGDLS, CDR2 YYNGEE. The V gene end was trimmed by 5 bases and the J gene end by 11 bases; junction bases not matched to a gene: 7. The CDR3 sequence is CASSLTGGEKLFF. In DNA form, the CDR3 reads TGTGCCAGCAGTTTGACAGGGGGTGAGAAACTGTTTTTT.

J is TRBJ1-2 and V is TRBV7-9, with TRBD1 identical over 7 bases. The CDR3 has 14 residues. CDR1 is SEHNR and CDR2 is FQNEAQ in the germline V gene (reference sequence). V lost 2 bases and J lost 6; bases outside the gene matches: 6. The CDR3 is CASSLPGQTNGYTF. The DNA for the CDR3 is TGTGCCAGCAGCTTACCGGGACAGACGAATGGCTACACCTTC.

The J gene is TRBJ2-7, the V gene TRBV5-5, with 8 bases that match TRBD1. The CDR3 runs 14 residues. CDR1 SGHKS and CDR2 YYEKEE come from the germline V gene (reference sequence). Losses at the gene ends were 4 bases for V and 3 bases for J; bases not matched to a gene: 6. CDR3 loop: CASSPPDRDYEQYF. The DNA of the CDR3 is TGTGCCAGCAGCCCCCCGGACAGGGACTACGAGCAGTACTTC.

This chain links TRBV27 with TRBJ1-1; D is perhaps TRBD1 (5 bases). Germline CDR1 MNHEY, CDR2 SMNVEV (reference sequence). CDR3 length: 14 amino acids. Trimming shortened V by 5 bases and J by 0 bases, and 10 bases separated the two germline ends. CDR3 coding DNA: TGTGCCAGCAGTATGGGACTGTTGAACACTGAAGCTTTCTTT. This translates into CASSMGLLNTEAFF.

The gene calls are TRBV19 and TRBJ1-5; tentatively, D is TRBD1 (6 bases). Germline CDR1 reads LNHDA; CDR2 reads SQIVND (reference sequence). Trimming pared 2 bases from V and 1 base from J, leaving 9 bases between. This CDR3 comprises 15 residues. DNA of the CDR3: TGTGCCAGTAGTATATCTGGACAGAGCAATCAGCCCCAGCATTTT. Translating it yields CASSISGQSNQPQHF.

This clone was seen only once. The rearrangement uses TRBV25-1 and TRBJ1-6, with D possibly being TRBD1 (5 bases). Per germline, CDR1 MGHDK and CDR2 SYGVNS. This CDR3 has 14 amino acids. V gave up 4 bases and J gave up 8 bases, with 12 bases separating them. In DNA form, the CDR3 reads TGTGCCAGCAGTGTTTCAGGGTTTGATTCACCCCTCCACTTT. As protein: CASSVSGFDSPLHF.

The V gene is TRBV5-6, the J gene TRBJ2-5; the match to TRBD2 covers 8 bases. Germline V CDR1 and CDR2: SGHDT, YYEEEE. V gave up 4 bases and J gave up 4 bases; unmatched junction bases: 6. This CDR3 region has 14 residues. CDR3 protein: CASSPGGAGETQYF. CDR3 sequence (DNA): TGTGCCAGCAGCCCCGGGGGGGCTGGAGAGACCCAGTACTTC.

The chain couples TRBV28 to TRBJ1-1; 7 bases agree with TRBD1. The V segment lost 6 bases and the J segment 1 base; nucleotides outside the gene matches: 5. The V gene's germline CDR1 is MDHEN and CDR2 SYDVKM. There are 14 residues in the CDR3. CDR3 sequence reads: CASRLGQQNTEAFF. In nucleotides, the CDR3 is TGTGCCAGCAGACTGGGACAGCAGAACACTGAAGCTTTCTTT.

The gene calls are TRBV24-1 and TRBJ2-2; TRBD2 aligns across 9 bases. The ends lost 4 bases at V and 4 bases at J; junction bases unmatched: 3. The CDR3 runs 15 residues. From germline, CDR1 is KGHDR and CDR2 SFDVKD. The DNA for the CDR3 is TGTGCCACCAGTGACGCGACTAGCGGCACCGGGGAGCTGTTTTTT. Its translation is CATSDATSGTGELFF.

The V call is TRBV6-2 or TRBV6-3, the J call TRBJ1-1; the match to TRBD1 covers 7 bases. CDR3 length: 17 residues. From germline, CDR1 is MNHEY and CDR2 SVGEGT. V lost 2 bases, J lost 0 bases, and 9 bases stayed unmatched. The CDR3 sequence: CASSYTSGQVMNTEAFF. The CDR3 nucleotides read TGTGCCAGCAGTTACACTTCCGGACAGGTAATGAACACTGAAGCTTTCTTT.

The chain carries TRBV7-9 and TRBJ1-2; TRBD1 matches 7 bases. This CDR3 spans 16 amino acids. Per the germline V gene, CDR1 is SEHNR and CDR2 is FQNEAQ (reference sequence). After removal of 4 bases from V and 2 bases from J, the junction contained 10 bases not matched to a gene. DNA for the CDR3: TGTGCCAGCAGCTCCTTAGCCGGGACAGAAAACTATGGCTACACCTTC. Its translation: CASSSLAGTENYGYTF.

This chain connects TRBV19 to TRBJ1-1; the match to TRBD1 covers 7 bases. The CDR3 consists of 12 residues. The V and J ends lost 10 bases and 2 bases, in that order; junction bases with no gene match: 4. The germline V gene encodes CDR1 LNHDA and CDR2 SQIVND (reference sequence). The DNA for the CDR3 is TGTGCCACGACAGGGTCAAACACTGAAGCTTTCTTT. Its translation: CATTGSNTEAFF.

The genes are TRBV7-9 and TRBJ2-3; tentative D call: TRBD2 (6 bases). V lost 1 base and J lost 2, with 16 bases in between. The CDR3 has 17 residues. CDR1 is SEHNR, CDR2 FQNEAQ, per germline (reference sequence). Written as DNA, the CDR3 is TGTGCCAGCAGCTTAGATGGGCTAGCGCGATACACAGATACGCAGTATTTT. It translates to CASSLDGLARYTDTQYF. Together with reference TRBV7-9 and TRBJ2-3, the CDR3 gives the full variable domain: DTGVSQNPRHKITKRGQNVTFRCDPISEHNRLYWYRQTLGQGPEFLTYFQNEAQLEKSRLLSDRFSAERPKGSFSTLEIQRTEQGDSAMYLCASSLDGLARYTDTQYFGPGTRLTVL.

The J gene is TRBJ1-1, the V gene TRBV10-3, with TRBD1 identical over 8 bases. The CDR3 consists of 13 residues. V shed 7 bases, J shed 5 bases, and the junction held 6 bases outside the gene matches. Germline CDR1 reads ENHRY; CDR2 reads SYGVKD. CDR3 protein: CAIKGQGDTEAFF. CDR3 sequence (DNA): TGTGCCATCAAAGGACAGGGAGATACTGAAGCTTTCTTT.

This chain links TRBV5-4 with TRBJ2-1; D perhaps matches TRBD2 (6 bases). V was pared by 0 bases and J by 10 bases, with 8 bases between. The CDR3 contains 12 residues. Germline CDR1 is SGHNT and CDR2 is YYREEE (reference sequence). This chain's CDR3 is CASSLGRDEQFF. In nucleotides, the CDR3 is TGTGCCAGCAGCTTGGGGAGGGACGAGCAGTTCTTC.

The chain has TRBV6-6 and TRBJ1-6, with TRBD1 as a possible D gene (6 bases). Germline-derived CDR1 and CDR2 are MNHNY and SVGAGI (reference sequence). The CDR3 is 13 residues long. Trimming cost V 6 bases and J 11 bases, with 14 bases left between them. The CDR3 DNA is TGTGCCAGCAGAGGACAGCGGCCGGCACCCCTCCACTTT. This translates into CASRGQRPAPLHF.

The chain combines TRBV18 with TRBJ2-1; 9 bases line up with TRBD1. The CDR3 extends over 16 amino acids. Germline CDR1 KGHSH, CDR2 LQKENI. V lost 1 base, J lost 6 bases, and 7 bases stayed unmatched. CDR3 protein: CASSPRKQGAGNEQFF. CDR3 nucleotides: TGTGCCAGCTCACCACGAAAACAGGGGGCGGGCAATGAGCAGTTCTTC.

The chain links TRBV4-2 to TRBJ2-7; 9 nucleotides line up with TRBD2. The CDR3 is 16 amino acids. The V gene end was trimmed by 0 bases and the J gene end by 5 bases; junction bases not matched to a gene: 8. The germline V gene has CDR1 LGHNA and CDR2 YNFKEQ. The CDR3 region has the DNA TGTGCCAGCAGCCAAGATTCCGATAGCGGGAGCCACGAGCAGTACTTC. This codes for CASSQDSDSGSHEQYF.

The chain carries TRBV6-5 and TRBJ2-7; D is possibly TRBD1 (5 bases). V was cut by 1 base and J by 3 bases, with 7 bases left in between. This CDR3 has 13 residues. Per the germline V gene, CDR1 is MNHEY and CDR2 is SVGAGI. CDR3 loop: CASSYYQGYEQYF. The CDR3 nucleotides are TGTGCCAGCAGTTACTATCAGGGCTACGAGCAGTACTTC.

V usage is TRBV19 and J usage is TRBJ2-7; D may be TRBD1 (6 bases). The CDR3 is made up of 15 amino acids. V was shortened by 3 bases and J by 4 bases, with 16 bases between the two germline ends. Germline values: CDR1 LNHDA, CDR2 SQIVND (reference sequence). CDR3 region: CASSMGHGQKYEQYF. In DNA form, the CDR3 reads TGTGCCAGTAGTATGGGTCACGGACAGAAATACGAGCAGTACTTC. Complete variable domain (other parts from reference TRBV19 and TRBJ2-7): DGGITQSPKYLFRKEGQNVTLSCEQNLNHDAMYWYRQDPGQGLRLIYYSQIVNDFQKGDIAEGYSVSREKKESFPLTVTSAQKNPTAFYLCASSMGHGQKYEQYFGPGTRLTVT.

In nucleotides, the CDR3 is TGCGCCAGCAGCTTCTTCGACAGGGCTGATTACGAGCAGTACTTC. Translated: CASSFFDRADYEQYF. The J gene is TRBJ2-7, the V gene TRBV4-1, with 7 bases lining up with TRBD1. Germline lookup yields CDR1 MGHRA and CDR2 YSYEKL. V dropped 5 bases and J dropped 4; count of bases not matched to a gene: 11. This CDR3 is 15 amino acids long.

The rearrangement links TRBV4-1 to TRBJ1-2; TRBD1 matches 7 bases. The CDR3 has 14 amino acids. Losses at the gene ends were 4 bases for V and 4 bases for J; bases not matched to a gene: 6. Germline loops: CDR1 MGHRA, CDR2 YSYEKL. The CDR3 DNA reads TGCGCCAGCAGCCGAGGGGGCTCCCTCTATGGCTACACCTTC. Its translation: CASSRGGSLYGYTF.

The chain employs TRBV7-3 and TRBJ2-2, with TRBD2 matching over 7 bases. Per the germline V gene, CDR1 is SGHTA and CDR2 is FQGTGA. Germline trimming cut 1 base from V and 3 bases from J; bases unmatched to any gene: 5. The CDR3 loop spans 16 amino acids. CDR3 residues: CASSLIGLADTGELFF. In DNA form, the CDR3 reads TGTGCCAGCAGCTTAATAGGGCTAGCGGACACCGGGGAGCTGTTTTTT. The complete variable domain, with remaining parts taken from reference TRBV7-3 and TRBJ2-2, reads GAGVSQTPSNKVTEKGKYVELRCDPISGHTALYWYRQSLGQGPEFLIYFQGTGAADDSGLPNDRFFAVRPEGSVSTLKIQRTERGDSAVYLCASSLIGLADTGELFFGEGSRLTVL.

The chain couples TRBV28 to TRBJ2-1; 8 bases line up with TRBD2. V gave up 4 bases and J gave up 6 bases; unmatched junction bases: 11. This CDR3 region has 16 residues. The V gene's germline CDR1 is MDHEN and CDR2 SYDVKM. The CDR3 sequence: CASSSPSGRRGNEQFF. The CDR3 coding sequence is TGTGCCAGCAGTTCACCAAGCGGGAGACGGGGCAATGAGCAGTTCTTC.

The chain couples TRBV30 to TRBJ2-2; TRBD2 matches 9 bases. Per germline, CDR1 GTSNPN and CDR2 SVGIG (reference sequence). J was trimmed by 5 bases and V by 1 base; bases with no gene match: 5. The CDR3 has 15 residues. The CDR3 DNA reads as TGTGCCTGGAGTGGGGGGACTAGCAGTACCGGGGAGCTGTTTTTT. This translates into CAWSGGTSSTGELFF.